The entry below describes one T cell receptor beta chain. Its cognate antigen has yet to be identified. The input lacks base qualities; no much larger clone sits a single base away. Read against the paper, the sample's time point label means: blood sample drawn before combined kidney and bone marrow transplant. Unstimulated Tregs (CD4+CD25+CD127-), CD4+ non-Tregs (CD4+CD25-), CD4 and CD8 cells were FACS-sorted from thawed PBMCs. Prior to Treg sorting, thawed PBMCs were rested overnight at 37 degrees C with roughly 200 IU/ml IL-2. Patients were several combined kidney and bone marrow transplant recipients from the ITN036ST trial, and only these trial subjects had samples available. Healthy control blood was processed by Ficoll density gradient to PBMCs and cryopreserved; patient PBMCs were collected before and after transplant. The sample comes from a study of Tregs in tolerant kidney transplant recipients (dated by TCRdb to between 2018 and 2021). Background for the entire study: Related donors were used in the transplants with nonmyeloablative bone marrow transplantation, and mixed chimerism was transient in the human trials. TCRbeta sequencing was used in the study to identify donor-specific regulatory T cells before combined kidney and bone marrow transplantation, and the identified cells were then tracked after transplant.

From the cysteine up to the phenylalanine, the CDR3 has a length of 14 residues. The read is trimmed to its CDR3 DNA, 42 bases read in frame from base 1. CDR1 and CDR2 (MGHDK, SYGVNS) derive from the germline V gene. V and J are truncated by 9 bases and 4 bases respectively, leaving an intervening sequence of 15 bases. For TCRbeta CDR3 sequencing, genomic DNA from the sorted cells was extracted using the QIAGEN DNeasy Blood and Tissue Kit. High-throughput TCRbeta CDR3 sequencing, which included PCR amplification with bias correction and internal controls, was done commercially through immunoSEQ. Turning to the authors' computational methods: A unique productive TCRbeta sequence was defined by the CDR3 nucleotide sequence when primers matched, and otherwise by the CDR3 amino acid sequence together with the Vbeta and Jbeta genes. To correct for sorting error, sequences found in more than one sorted population at a frequency ratio of 2:1 or less were discarded, and the remaining shared sequences were assigned to the population with the higher frequency. Sequences were defined as donor-reactive when expanded at least 5-fold in CFSE-low cells versus unstimulated cells and present at a frequency of at least 0.01% in CFSE-low cells. Jensen-Shannon divergence calculated on the top 100 TCRbeta sequences ranked by frequency was used to measure repertoire divergence. For samples with multiple sequencing runs, sorting error was corrected in each run separately before the runs were combined. The clones in this table, taken by TCRdb from immuneACCESS, are in-frame only. Not every clone is retained; where verified, under half of the shortfall comes from an unresolved V gene, and the cause of the rest is unknown. V, J and clone size derive from that table, while D and trimming were established from the DNA sequence. The sample table shows approximately 75,000 clones, and around 93% are seen once. The ten biggest clones cover approximately 0.37% of the sample.

What the work shows at the level of the full study, not this receptor alone: Donor-specific Treg expansion exceeded global Treg expansion in tolerant patients, suggesting antigen-driven rather than nonspecific expansion. For some patients, the PCR primers changed as time went on, which meant samples from those patients could not be compared with one another at the nucleotide level. The most biologically relevant and donor-specific TCRbeta repertoire appeared to be identified by expanding Tregs with activated donor B cells. Although technical replication error seemed to be minimal, the question of biological reproducibility was not addressed directly. The study was constrained by small patient numbers, and validation of the findings is required in larger populations and under other immunosuppression protocols.

The receptor comes from a human donor who received a combined kidney and bone marrow transplant. Recombination connected TRBV25-1 to TRBJ2-2, with the D gene too uncertain to name. The sequences come from Tregs from blood, collected before the transplant. The nucleotides are TGTGCCAGTGCGCCTCTAGTAGTCACCGGGGAGCTGTTTTTT. Its amino acids are CASAPLVVTGELFF.